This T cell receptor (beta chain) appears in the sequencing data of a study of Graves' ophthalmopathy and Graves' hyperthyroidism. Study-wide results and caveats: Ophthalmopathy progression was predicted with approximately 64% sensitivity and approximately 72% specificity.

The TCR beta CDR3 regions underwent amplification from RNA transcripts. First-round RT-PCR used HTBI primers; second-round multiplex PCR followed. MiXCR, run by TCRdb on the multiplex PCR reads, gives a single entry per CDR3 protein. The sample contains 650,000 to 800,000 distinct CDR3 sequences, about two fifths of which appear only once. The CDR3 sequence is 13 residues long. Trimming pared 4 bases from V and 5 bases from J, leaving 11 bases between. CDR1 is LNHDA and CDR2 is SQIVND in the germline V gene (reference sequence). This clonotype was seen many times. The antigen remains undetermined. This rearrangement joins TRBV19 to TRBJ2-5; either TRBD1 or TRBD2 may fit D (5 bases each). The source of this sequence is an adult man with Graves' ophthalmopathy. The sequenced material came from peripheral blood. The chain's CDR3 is CASSTGTRETQYF. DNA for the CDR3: TGTGCCAGTAGTACGGGGACCCGGGAGACCCAGTACTTC. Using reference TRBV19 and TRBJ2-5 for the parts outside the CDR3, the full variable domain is DGGITQSPKYLFRKEGQNVTLSCEQNLNHDAMYWYRQDPGQGLRLIYYSQIVNDFQKGDIAEGYSVSREKKESFPLTVTSAQKNPTAFYLCASSTGTRETQYFGPGTRLLVL.